These 28 T cell receptor beta chains were all obtained from the same sample, sequenced in a study of T cell repertoires in cytomegalovirus infection. TCRdb used MiXCR to reprocess the reads, holding one entry per CDR3 protein. Found here are 630,000 or so distinct CDR3 sequences, 24% of them singletons; the top ten hold approximately 8%. Sequenced: CD8+ T cells from PBMCs. These receptors originate from a human donor in good health (CMV status not recorded). Some clones in this sample may be carry-over from other donors' samples.

Ten or more counts support this clonotype. The chain joins TRBV6-1 to TRBJ2-1; TRBD2 matches 10 bases. V gave up 4 bases and J gave up 5 bases; unmatched junction bases: 5. Germline V gene sequence: CDR1 MNHNS, CDR2 SASEGT. The CDR3 has 15 residues. The CDR3 here is CASSVPGLAHNEQFF. DNA for the CDR3: TGTGCCAGCAGTGTACCGGGACTAGCGCACAATGAGCAGTTCTTC.

This clonotype was counted a few times. The chain recombines TRBV29-1 with TRBJ2-1, with 11 bases lining up with TRBD2. CDR3 length: 18 residues. Looked up from germline, CDR1 is SQVTM and CDR2 is ANQGSEA. J lost 0 bases, V lost 3 bases, and 10 bases had no gene match. The CDR3 sequence is CSVEGLAGGHHSYNEQFF. DNA of the CDR3: TGCAGCGTTGAGGGGTTAGCGGGGGGGCATCACTCCTACAATGAGCAGTTCTTC.

Details on this clonotype: This may be a read error: a much more frequent sequence differs by one nucleotide. The chain employs TRBV6-6 and TRBJ2-7, with TRBD1 as a possible D gene (5 bases). This CDR3 contains 14 residues. Germline values: CDR1 MNHNY, CDR2 SVGAGI (reference sequence). The DNA for the CDR3 is TGTGCCAGCTGTTACGGCTCAGGGTTAGACGAGCAGTACTTC. Protein: CASCYGSGLDEQYF.

This clonotype was observed many times. V usage is TRBV6-2 or TRBV6-3 and J usage is TRBJ1-1; D remains unclear. CDR1 is MNHEY and CDR2 is SVGEGT in the germline V gene. Trimming pared 4 bases from V and 5 bases from J, leaving 14 bases between. There are 14 residues in the CDR3. CDR3 coding DNA: TGTGCCAGCAGTTGGACGAGGGTGGGGACTGAAGCTTTCTTT. Protein product: CASSWTRVGTEAFF.

The genes are TRBV28 and TRBJ2-5; maybe TRBD2 (5 bases). V was cut by 7 bases and J by 0 bases, with 18 bases left in between. Germline V gene lookup returns CDR1 MDHEN and CDR2 SYDVKM. The length of the CDR3 is 16 residues. CDR3: CASTSSKAAYQETQYF. Written as DNA, the CDR3 is TGTGCCAGCACCTCCTCCAAAGCGGCCTACCAAGAGACCCAGTACTTC.

This clonotype was found a few times. The chain is built from TRBV5-4 and TRBJ2-2; D may match TRBD1 or TRBD2 (5 bases each). This CDR3 is built from 17 residues. CDR1 is SGHNT, CDR2 YYREEE, per germline (reference sequence). Trimming removed 3 bases from V and 5 bases from J, with 20 bases in between. The CDR3 nucleotides are TGTGCCAGCAGCTATCCGGGGCTCCTAGTGGGTACCGGGGAGCTGTTTTTT. Its protein is CASSYPGLLVGTGELFF.

The rearrangement joins TRBV7-9 to TRBJ2-7, with TRBD1 matching 7 bases. Germline lookup yields CDR1 SEHNR and CDR2 FQNEAQ (reference sequence). CDR3 length: 13 amino acids. With V trimmed by 7 bases and J by 5 bases, 8 bases remained unmatched. This CDR3 reads CASIGQDNNEQYF. In DNA form, the CDR3 reads TGTGCCAGCATAGGACAGGACAACAACGAGCAGTACTTC.

The chain combines TRBV25-1 with TRBJ2-3, with D perhaps assigned TRBD1 or TRBD2 (5 bases each). Germline V gene lookup returns CDR1 MGHDK and CDR2 SYGVNS. V lost 2 bases to trimming and J lost 8 bases, with 23 bases between them. CDR3 length: 17 amino acids. This chain's CDR3 is CASSEGDVYSTEGTQYF. The CDR3 DNA reads TGTGCCAGCAGTGAAGGGGACGTATACTCGACCGAGGGTACGCAGTATTTT.

This clonotype was detected many times. This chain links TRBV3-1 with TRBJ2-1; D gene uncertain. The germline gives CDR1 LGHDT, CDR2 YNNKEL (reference sequence). The V gene lost 6 bases and the J gene lost 3 bases, with 9 bases spanning the gap. The CDR3 length is 13 residues. The CDR3 here is CASSPPNYNEQFF. Written as DNA, the CDR3 is TGTGCCAGCAGTCCGCCTAACTACAATGAGCAGTTCTTC.

Concerning this clonotype itself: A much larger clone differs by one base, so this may be a read error. DNA for the CDR3: TGTGCCAGCATCTATATGGGGGAATCTGGAAACACCACATATTTT. The encoded protein is CASIYMGESGNTTYF. This rearrangement joins TRBV12-3 or TRBV12-4 to TRBJ1-3; weak D call: TRBD1 (5 bases). This CDR3 comprises 15 residues.

This clonotype was detected a few times. The gene calls are TRBV29-1 and TRBJ2-7, with D tentatively TRBD2 (6 bases). V gave up 0 bases and J gave up 0 bases, with 12 bases separating them. The germline V gene has CDR1 SQVTM and CDR2 ANQGSEA. The CDR3 has 15 residues. CDR3 nucleotides: TGCAGCGTTGAAGAGGGACTCTTAGGCTCCTACGAGCAGTACTTC. Its translation: CSVEEGLLGSYEQYF.

This clonotype was observed at least ten times. CDR3 protein: CSARDPGEASTDTQYF. The CDR3 coding sequence is TGCAGTGCTAGAGATCCCGGGGAAGCTAGCACAGATACGCAGTATTTT. The chain combines TRBV20-1 with TRBJ2-3, with D possibly being TRBD2 (5 bases). The CDR3 extends over 16 amino acids. Trimming left V 0 bases short and J 0 bases short, with 13 bases between. Germline lookup yields CDR1 DFQATT and CDR2 SNEGSKA (reference sequence).

The chain is built from TRBV5-6 and TRBJ2-1, with 9 bases aligning to TRBD1. V shed 4 bases, J shed 9 bases, and the junction held 8 bases outside the gene matches. This CDR3 region has 14 residues. Germline-derived CDR1 and CDR2 are SGHDT and YYEEEE. The CDR3 protein is CASSPGTGSFEQFF. The DNA for the CDR3 is TGTGCCAGCAGCCCCGGGACAGGGTCTTTTGAGCAGTTCTTC.

This clonotype was detected a few times. With a much larger clone just one base away, this may be a read error. The chain joins TRBV7-2 to TRBJ1-5, with D possibly matching TRBD1 (5 bases). Germline CDR1 SGHTA, CDR2 FQGNSA. The CDR3 extends over 15 amino acids. Trimming took off 2 bases at V and 5 bases at J, with 13 bases between the two ends. The CDR3 sequence is CTSSLIGAFDQPQHF. For the CDR3, the DNA is TGTACCAGCAGCTTAATTGGGGCATTCGATCAGCCCCAGCATTTT.

This clonotype was found a few times. This rearrangement joins TRBV6-6 to TRBJ1-1; the D gene is possibly TRBD1 (5 bases). CDR1 is MNHNY, CDR2 SVGAGI, per germline (reference sequence). The ends were cut back, 6 bases at V and 3 bases at J, with 14 bases in the middle. The CDR3 contains 14 residues. CDR3 sequence reads: CASRNPRVYTEAFF. The CDR3 nucleotides read TGTGCCAGCAGAAACCCCAGGGTTTACACTGAAGCTTTCTTT.

This clonotype was counted ten times or more. The genes are TRBV7-2 and TRBJ2-3, with TRBD1 matching over 10 bases. There are 15 residues in the CDR3. Germline CDR1 SGHTA, CDR2 FQGNSA. The V gene end was trimmed by 5 bases and the J gene end by 2 bases; junction bases not matched to a gene: 4. The CDR3 loop reads CASSLGQGITDTQYF. The CDR3 region has the DNA TGTGCCAGCAGCCTGGGACAGGGGATCACAGATACGCAGTATTTT.

The chain couples TRBV6-5 to TRBJ1-1; 9 bases are a match to TRBD1. Germline V lookup: CDR1 MNHEY, CDR2 SVGAGI. Unmatched junction bases numbered 6, after V lost 0 bases and J lost 4 bases. CDR3 length: 16 amino acids. The CDR3 region has the DNA TGTGCCAGCAGTTACTCGTTCGGACAGGGGTCCACTGAAGCTTTCTTT. It specifies CASSYSFGQGSTEAFF.

This chain uses TRBV7-9 with TRBJ2-2; 7 positions match TRBD2. CDR3 length: 15 amino acids. The germline CDR1 and CDR2 sequences are SEHNR and FQNEAQ (reference sequence). With V trimmed by 2 bases and J by 4 bases, 4 bases remained unmatched. The CDR3 nucleotides are TGTGCCAGCAGCTTACTGACTAGCTCCACCGGGGAGCTGTTTTTT. This sequence encodes CASSLLTSSTGELFF.

This clonotype appeared many times. The chain joins TRBV7-2 to TRBJ2-5; 9 nucleotides match TRBD2. Germline trimming cut 1 base from V and 3 bases from J; bases unmatched to any gene: 18. The CDR3 length is 20 residues. The germline CDR1 and CDR2 sequences are SGHTA and FQGNSA. CDR3 coding DNA: TGTGCCAGCAGCTTAGTCTATCATCATCAGCGGGGGGTTCAAGAAGAGACCCAGTACTTC. Translated: CASSLVYHHQRGVQEETQYF.

J is TRBJ2-1 and V is TRBV19; D is possibly TRBD2 (5 bases). Germline V gives CDR1 LNHDA, CDR2 SQIVND (reference sequence). Trimming pared 9 bases from V and 1 base from J, leaving 16 bases between. The CDR3 has 15 residues. CDR3 sequence (DNA): TGTGCCAGCGGGGATTCCCAAGAATCCTACAATGAGCAGTTCTTC. It encodes CASGDSQESYNEQFF.

Many counts were recorded for this clonotype. The rearrangement joins TRBV7-4 to TRBJ1-1; maybe TRBD1 (5 bases). The CDR3 has 14 amino acids. CDR1 and CDR2 (germline): SGHVT, SQSDAQ. The V and J ends lost 3 bases and 10 bases respectively, with 18 bases between them. This chain's CDR3 is CASSFGHPIGGAFF. The CDR3 nucleotides read TGTGCCAGCAGCTTTGGACACCCAATTGGGGGAGCTTTCTTT.

As for this clonotype: Given a much more abundant clone one base away, this may be a read error. This rearrangement joins TRBV7-2 to TRBJ2-5; the D is unclear. Germline CDR1 reads SGHTA; CDR2 reads FQGNSA. The length of the CDR3 is 13 residues. The CDR3 DNA reads as TGTGCCAGCCGCTTTGTCGACGAAGAGACCCAGTACTTC. This codes for CASRFVDEETQYF. Variable domain in full (rest from reference TRBV7-2 and TRBJ2-5): GAGVSQSPSNKVTEKGKDVELRCDPISGHTALYWYRQSLGQGLEFLIYFQGNSAPDKSGLPSDRFSAERTGGSVSTLTIQRTQQEDSAVYLCASRFVDEETQYFGPGTRLLVL.

V usage is TRBV25-1 and J usage is TRBJ2-3; 7 nucleotides line up with TRBD1. Germline trimming cut 4 bases from V and 2 bases from J; bases unmatched to any gene: 9. The CDR3 totals 16 residues. Looked up from germline, CDR1 is MGHDK and CDR2 is SYGVNS. Written as DNA, the CDR3 is TGTGCCAGCAGTGGATACAGGGGTCAGAACACAGATACGCAGTATTTT. Protein sequence: CASSGYRGQNTDTQYF. Supplemented by reference TRBV25-1 and TRBJ2-3, the full variable domain reads EADIYQTPRYLVIGTGKKITLECSQTMGHDKMYWYQQDPGMELHLIHYSYGVNSTEKGDLSSESTVSRIRTEHFPLTLESARPSHTSQYLCASSGYRGQNTDTQYFGPGTRLTVL.

This clonotype came up many times. This chain uses TRBV12-5 with TRBJ1-2; D is perhaps TRBD1 (6 bases). The V end was cut by 2 bases, the J end by 3 bases, with 19 bases between. Germline CDR1 and CDR2: LGHNT and FRNRAP. The CDR3 has 17 residues. CDR3 bases: TGTGCTAGTGGTTTGCCTAGGACAGCCGGAGAGGACTATGGCTACACCTTC. Residues: CASGLPRTAGEDYGYTF.

In its sample, this clonotype was seen many times. Here the CDR3 reads CASSSLGTGRPEAFF. DNA of the CDR3: TGTGCCAGCAGCTCACTCGGGACAGGGCGGCCTGAAGCTTTCTTT. J is TRBJ1-1 and V is TRBV7-9; 9 bases map to TRBD1. Germline V gives CDR1 SEHNR, CDR2 FQNEAQ (reference sequence). With V trimmed by 4 bases and J by 6 bases, 9 bases remained unmatched. The CDR3 totals 15 residues.

The V call is TRBV2, the J call TRBJ2-4, with 9 bases that match TRBD1. V lost 6 bases, J lost 8 bases, and 8 bases stayed unmatched. CDR1 SNHLY and CDR2 FYNNEI come from the germline V gene. CDR3 length equals 14 residues. This CDR3 reads CASSTGQGRDIQYF. The CDR3 region has the DNA TGTGCCAGCAGCACGGGACAGGGTCGGGACATTCAGTACTTC.

V and J are TRBV3-1 and TRBJ1-6; D is possibly TRBD1 (5 bases). The V and J ends lost 2 bases and 4 bases respectively, with 12 bases between them. Germline CDR1 LGHDT, CDR2 YNNKEL (reference sequence). The CDR3 runs to 16 residues. The CDR3 region has the DNA TGTGCCAGCAGCCAACGGGGGTTTTCATATAATTCACCCCTCCACTTT. Amino acid sequence: CASSQRGFSYNSPLHF.

This clonotype showed up many times. This chain connects TRBV7-8 to TRBJ2-3; possibly TRBD1 or TRBD2 for D (5 bases each). This CDR3 region has 16 residues. The germline gives CDR1 SGHVS, CDR2 FQNEAQ. V lost 6 bases and J 4 bases, leaving 20 bases between the germline ends. CDR3 protein: CASRTTGTNEADTQYF. As DNA, the CDR3 is TGTGCCAGCAGAACCACCGGGACGAACGAAGCAGATACGCAGTATTTT.